This entry describes one TCR beta chain. Its antigen is not identified. This sample was included in a study of T cell repertoires in cytomegalovirus infection. Broader study findings: HLA-C-restricted, CMV-specific TCR beta clonotypes were dominant ex vivo. Of the TCR beta families, the public ones yielded a cumulative frequency that identified carriers of CMV plus the relevant HLA.

TCRdb itself ran the reads through MiXCR, one entry per CDR3 protein. The sample shows approximately 280,000 distinct CDR3 sequences, 22% of them seen only once. The CDR3 is made up of 15 amino acids. From germline, CDR1 is SNHLY and CDR2 FYNNEI. V dropped 5 bases and J dropped 3 bases, with 15 bases sitting between them. This clonotype was sampled from a human donor in good health (CMV status not recorded). Some clones in this sample may be carry-over from other donors' samples. The V gene is TRBV2, the J gene TRBJ2-3; a weak D match, TRBD2 (6 bases). The sample consisted of cultured PBMCs, taken from culture after CMV antigen stimulation. DNA for the CDR3: TGTGCCAGCAGTACGAGGGCCGGAGGGACAGATACGCAGTATTTT. Amino acids: CASSTRAGGTDTQYF.